These T cell receptor beta chains were read from a single sample in a study of T cell responses to AZD1222 COVID-19 vaccine. TCRdb's table, derived via immunoSEQ multiplex PCR, lists solely in-frame clones and lacks some. The sample holds about 97,000 clones, approximately 90% seen once. The source material was peripheral blood, sampled on day 0 of AZD1222 vaccination. The receptors originated from an adult in good health. The CDR3 runs from the conserved cysteine through the conserved F or W. D genes are given only for firm matches. Clone size is given for some rows only: seen once, a few or many times, or a class if the clone is expanded.

DNA: TGTGCCAGCAGCCCAGGGGGCTTGAACACCGGGGAGCTGTTTTTT
CDR3: CASSPGGLNTGELFF
D: TRBD1
V: TRBV5-5
J: TRBJ2-2
size: -

DNA: TGTGCCAGCAGTTCAGCTTACCTGAACACCGGGGAGCTGTTTTTT
CDR3: CASSSAYLNTGELFF
D: -
V: TRBV28
J: TRBJ2-2
size: -

DNA: TGTGCCAGCAGCTTGGGAGCCTACTCACCCCGGGACTATGGCTACACCTTC
CDR3: CASSLGAYSPRDYGYTF
D: -
V: TRBV5-4
J: TRBJ1-2
size: -

DNA: TGTGCCAGCAGCTTGGACCAGTATGGCTACACCTTC
CDR3: CASSLDQYGYTF
D: -
V: TRBV5-5
J: TRBJ1-2
size: -

DNA: TGTGCCAGCAGCCAAGAGTGGGGGGCAGGGGGCCTCCAATACAATGAGCAGTTCTTC
CDR3: CASSQEWGAGGLQYNEQFF
D: TRBD1
V: TRBV14
J: TRBJ2-1
size: -

DNA: TGCGCCAGCAGCCAATCAGGAGGGCGCGGAAACACCATATATTTT
CDR3: CASSQSGGRGNTIYF
D: -
V: TRBV4-1
J: TRBJ1-3
size: -

DNA: TGTGCCAGCAGCCAAGTCCAGTCTAGCGGGGTTTACAATGAGCAGTTCTTC
CDR3: CASSQVQSSGVYNEQFF
D: TRBD2
V: TRBV14
J: TRBJ2-1
size: -

DNA: TGTGCCTGGAGTAGACGGGGAATTGATCCTGAAGCTTTCTTT
CDR3: CAWSRRGIDPEAFF
D: -
V: TRBV30
J: TRBJ1-1
size: few

DNA: TGTTCCATCAGTGAGTCGGCGGGTGGGACAACTAGCGGGGATTACAATGAGCAGTTCTTC
CDR3: CSISESAGGTTSGDYNEQFF
D: TRBD2
V: TRBV10-3
J: TRBJ2-1
size: once

DNA: TGTGCCAGCAGCTTAACGACTAGCGCAGAGCAGTACTTC
CDR3: CASSLTTSAEQYF
D: TRBD2
V: TRBV7-9
J: TRBJ2-7
size: -

DNA: TGCAGTGCTAAGGAGATTAATGGCTACACCTTC
CDR3: CSAKEINGYTF
D: -
V: TRBV20-1
J: TRBJ1-2
size: -

DNA: TGTGCCAGCAGTTACCCCGGGACAGGGACCTTCTACGAGCAGTACTTC
CDR3: CASSYPGTGTFYEQYF
D: TRBD1
V: TRBV28
J: TRBJ2-7
size: -

DNA: TGTGCCAGCAGCCAAGATATCCGTAGCGAACTGTTTTTT
CDR3: CASSQDIRSELFF
D: -
V: TRBV14
J: TRBJ1-4
size: once

DNA: TGTGCCAGCAGCCCTAGGACAGGGCGCGGGCTAGATGGCTACACCTTC
CDR3: CASSPRTGRGLDGYTF
D: TRBD1
V: TRBV5-5
J: TRBJ1-2
size: once

DNA: TGTGCCAGCAGCCAAGAGGGACTAGCGGGGGAGACCCAGTACTTC
CDR3: CASSQEGLAGETQYF
D: TRBD2
V: TRBV14
J: TRBJ2-5
size: -

DNA: TGTGCCAGCAGTTTAGGGGGACAGGGTAGTGAAAAACTGTTTTTT
CDR3: CASSLGGQGSEKLFF
D: TRBD1
V: TRBV28
J: TRBJ1-4
size: -

DNA: TGTGCCAGTACCGTAACCCCAAATCAGCCCCAGCATTTT
CDR3: CASTVTPNQPQHF
D: -
V: TRBV19
J: TRBJ1-5
size: once

DNA: TGCGCCAGCAGCCTGGCGGGGATCGCTGAAGCTTTCTTT
CDR3: CASSLAGIAEAFF
D: -
V: TRBV4-1
J: TRBJ1-1
size: -

DNA: TGCGCCAGCAGCCAAGAGGCGAGACAGCCTCAATCAAACTCCTACGAGCAGTACTTC
CDR3: CASSQEARQPQSNSYEQYF
D: -
V: TRBV4-1
J: TRBJ2-7
size: -

DNA: TGTGCCAGCAGCTTGGGGCAGGGGTGGGGCCAGACCGAGCAGTACTTC
CDR3: CASSLGQGWGQTEQYF
D: -
V: TRBV5-4
J: TRBJ2-7
size: -

DNA: TGTGCCAGCAGCTTAGTGGGAGGGGGAGACACTGAAGCTTTCTTT
CDR3: CASSLVGGGDTEAFF
D: -
V: TRBV7-2
J: TRBJ1-1
size: -

DNA: TGTGCCAGCAGTGACAGGGATGGCGAGCAGTACTTC
CDR3: CASSDRDGEQYF
D: -
V: TRBV2
J: TRBJ2-7
size: -

DNA: TGTGCCAGCAGCGCCAATAGGGAGACCCAGTACTTC
CDR3: CASSANRETQYF
D: -
V: TRBV13
J: TRBJ2-5
size: -

DNA: TGTGCCATCAGGACGACAGGGGCTGGCTACACCTTC
CDR3: CAIRTTGAGYTF
D: TRBD1
V: TRBV10-3
J: TRBJ1-2
size: -

DNA: TGTGCCAGCAGCTTCTCATTGAACACTGAAGCTTTCTTT
CDR3: CASSFSLNTEAFF
D: -
V: TRBV13
J: TRBJ1-1
size: -

DNA: TGTGCCAGCAGCCCCGGGGGAGCGGGGGGGCCGAGCACAGATACGCAGTATTTT
CDR3: CASSPGGAGGPSTDTQYF
D: TRBD2
V: TRBV5-4
J: TRBJ2-3
size: once

DNA: TGCGCCAGCAGCTTGGAGGCAGGACTAAATTCACCCCTCCACTTT
CDR3: CASSLEAGLNSPLHF
D: -
V: TRBV5-1
J: TRBJ1-6
size: -

DNA: TGCAGCGGGCTTCAGGGGCTAAACACTGAAGCTTTCTTT
CDR3: CSGLQGLNTEAFF
D: -
V: TRBV29-1
J: TRBJ1-1
size: -

DNA: TGCGCCAGCAGCTTGGACAGAACGAACACCGGGGAGCTGTTTTTT
CDR3: CASSLDRTNTGELFF
D: -
V: TRBV5-1
J: TRBJ2-2
size: -

DNA: TGTGCCACCTCGCGATACTCTGGAAACACCATATATTTT
CDR3: CATSRYSGNTIYF
D: -
V: TRBV15
J: TRBJ1-3
size: once

DNA: TGTGCCAGCAGCTCCCGGGACAGGGGGAACGAGCAGTACTTC
CDR3: CASSSRDRGNEQYF
D: TRBD1
V: TRBV7-9
J: TRBJ2-7
size: -

DNA: TGTGCCAGCAGACTGAGTATACACGTGTTAGACGAGCAGTACTTC
CDR3: CASRLSIHVLDEQYF
D: -
V: TRBV21-1
J: TRBJ2-7
size: -

DNA: TGTGCCAGCAGCTTTAGCTCCTATAATTCACCCCTCCACTTT
CDR3: CASSFSSYNSPLHF
D: -
V: TRBV6-2/TRBV6-3
J: TRBJ1-6
size: -

DNA: TGCGCCAGCAGCCAAAGGGAAGGGACCAATCAGCCCCAGCATTTT
CDR3: CASSQREGTNQPQHF
D: -
V: TRBV4-1
J: TRBJ1-5
size: -

DNA: TGCGCCAGCAGCTTGGGGTTGACAGGGGGTTATGAAAAACTGTTTTTT
CDR3: CASSLGLTGGYEKLFF
D: TRBD1
V: TRBV5-1
J: TRBJ1-4
size: -

DNA: TGTGCCAGTAGTGAAGGGGCCCAGAATGAAAAACTGTTTTTT
CDR3: CASSEGAQNEKLFF
D: -
V: TRBV19
J: TRBJ1-4
size: -

DNA: TGTGCCAGCAGCTCCCTATGGGGTAACACCGGGGAGCTGTTTTTT
CDR3: CASSSLWGNTGELFF
D: -
V: TRBV7-6
J: TRBJ2-2
size: -

DNA: TGCGCCAGCAGCCCCGTGGGAACTAGCGGGGGCTTAGATGAGCAGTTCTTC
CDR3: CASSPVGTSGGLDEQFF
D: TRBD2
V: TRBV5-1
J: TRBJ2-1
size: -

DNA: TGTGCCACCAGCAGAGATGTAGGGGACCTCACGAGCACTGAAGCTTTCTTT
CDR3: CATSRDVGDLTSTEAFF
D: -
V: TRBV15
J: TRBJ1-1
size: -

DNA: TGTGCCAGCAGCCCACCTCTGTGGGAGACCCAGTACTTC
CDR3: CASSPPLWETQYF
D: -
V: TRBV7-9
J: TRBJ2-5
size: -

DNA: TGTGCCAGCAGCTTTGGGGGCTGGGGTCAGCCCCAGCATTTT
CDR3: CASSFGGWGQPQHF
D: -
V: TRBV5-5
J: TRBJ1-5
size: -

DNA: TGTGCCAGCTCACCGGGGAGCCAGAATGAAAAACTGTTTTTT
CDR3: CASSPGSQNEKLFF
D: -
V: TRBV18
J: TRBJ1-4
size: -

DNA: TGTGCCAGCAGCTACAGTTTGACAGATACGCAGTATTTT
CDR3: CASSYSLTDTQYF
D: -
V: TRBV14
J: TRBJ2-3
size: few

DNA: TGTGCCAGCAGCCCCGGGCTCGGGCTTTATCAGCCCCAGCATTTT
CDR3: CASSPGLGLYQPQHF
D: -
V: TRBV7-8
J: TRBJ1-5
size: -

DNA: TGTGCCAGCAGCTTTGGGAGGAGGGCTGGAAACACCATATATTTT
CDR3: CASSFGRRAGNTIYF
D: -
V: TRBV13
J: TRBJ1-3
size: -

DNA: TGCGCCAGCAGCTTGGGGGGCTCTGGGGCCAACGTCCTGACTTTC
CDR3: CASSLGGSGANVLTF
D: -
V: TRBV5-1
J: TRBJ2-6
size: -